Here is one T cell receptor (beta chain) with its context. Its antigen is unidentified. CDR1 is SGHRS, CDR2 YFSETQ, per germline. Trimming took 3 bases from V and 1 from J; bases not matched to a gene: 4. The CDR3 totals 16 residues. Using immunoSEQ multiplex PCR, the repertoire was profiled, and TCRdb retains in-frame clones only, with some absent. The sample includes roughly 25,000 clones, 76% seen only once; the top ten take around a fifth. The data were taken from a study of CD4 T cells in relation to SARS-CoV-2 and coronaviruses. Broader study findings: Crossreactive clones expanded significantly less to SARS-CoV-2 than monoreactive clones.

Unexposed donor CD4+ T cells date from about 2011-2018, before the COVID-19 pandemic. CD4+ T cells were isolated from the cells after about nine days of culture. Unexposed-donor CD4+ T cells were probed with SARS-CoV-2 S/N and four cold-coronavirus spikes, cells permitting. This sequence was found in a human donor in good health. This chain connects TRBV5-1 to TRBJ2-5; the match to TRBD2 covers 12 bases. The specimen was CD4+ T cells from PBMCs, cultured in vitro. The DNA for the CDR3 is TGCGCCAGCAGCTCAGGGACTAGCGGGTCCCAAGAGACCCAGTACTTC. This encodes CASSSGTSGSQETQYF.